Listed here are 7 T cell receptor beta chains from one sample, sequenced in a study of blood T cell repertoires in COVID-19. The table came from immunoSEQ multiplex PCR; TCRdb's copy has only in-frame clones and leaves some out. In the table there are 200,000 to 250,000 clones, over 65% of which are singletons. The sequencing sample was made of PBMCs or T cells enriched from blood (not recorded which). These receptors all come from a woman in her fifties or sixties who had recovered from COVID-19.

The chain combines TRBV19 with TRBJ1-5; TRBD1 aligns across 8 bases. After removal of 4 bases from V and 5 bases from J, the junction contained 1 base not matched to a gene. Per germline, CDR1 LNHDA and CDR2 SQIVND (reference sequence). The CDR3 totals 13 residues. CDR3 nucleotides: TGTGCCAGTAGTAAACAGGGGGATCAGCCCCAGCATTTT. Its protein product is CASSKQGDQPQHF.

V and J are TRBV3-1 (or the pseudogene TRBV3-2) and TRBJ2-7, with D perhaps TRBD2 (6 bases). CDR1 LGHDT and CDR2 YNNKEL come from the germline V gene (reference sequence). Trimming stripped 4 bases from V and 5 bases from J, with 18 bases between. The CDR3 covers 15 residues. CDR3 sequence: CASSRMGTGGNEQYF. Here the CDR3 DNA reads TGTGCCAGCAGCCGGATGGGGACTGGAGGGAACGAGCAGTACTTC.

J is TRBJ1-2 and V is TRBV10-3; a weak D match, TRBD1 (6 bases). This CDR3 is built from 15 residues. CDR1 is ENHRY and CDR2 is SYGVKD in the germline V gene. Trimming removed 4 bases at V and 6 bases at J, with 18 bases between. The CDR3 spells CAISVYDKGENGYTF. The DNA of the CDR3 is TGTGCCATCAGTGTATACGACAAGGGGGAGAATGGCTACACCTTC.

The chain combines TRBV2 with TRBJ1-1; D remains ambiguous. Trimming left V 2 bases short and J 3 bases short, with 13 bases between. The CDR3 totals 15 residues. Germline V CDR1 and CDR2: SNHLY, FYNNEI. The CDR3 coding sequence is TGTGCCAGCAGTGAAATTGGAACCCGGGACACTGAAGCTTTCTTT. It specifies CASSEIGTRDTEAFF.

This chain uses TRBV21-1 with TRBJ2-3; the tabulated D call, TRBD2, remains unverified against the DNA. TRBV21-1 is noted as a pseudogene. The CDR3 is made up of 17 amino acids. The CDR3 DNA sequence: TGTGCCAGCAGCGATATAGCTAGCGGGGGGGCCACAGATACGCAGTATTTT. Amino acids: CASSDIASGGATDTQYF.

The CDR3 sequence: CASHGVTYEQYF. CDR3 sequence (DNA): TGTGCCTCACACGGGGTAACCTACGAGCAGTACTTC. The chain has TRBV12-3 or TRBV12-4 and TRBJ2-7; D possibly corresponds to TRBD2 (5 bases). The V end was cut by 11 bases, the J end by 2 bases, with 13 bases between. This CDR3 has 12 amino acids.

The rearrangement links TRBV11-2 to TRBJ2-3; D might be TRBD1 (5 bases). Per the germline V gene, CDR1 is SGHAT and CDR2 is FQNNGV. This CDR3 has 14 amino acids. V lost 4 bases and J 0 bases, leaving 8 bases between the germline ends. The CDR3 nucleotides read TGTGCCAGCAGCTCTGGACATAGCACAGATACGCAGTATTTT. Protein: CASSSGHSTDTQYF.